Described below is a single T cell receptor beta chain sequence and its context. This sample is part of a study of blood T cell repertoires in COVID-19. Germline CDR1 and CDR2: LNHNV and YYDKDF (reference sequence). This CDR3 is 16 amino acids long. V was clipped by 2 bases and J by 4 bases, with 14 bases between them. TCRdb's table, derived via immunoSEQ multiplex PCR, lists solely in-frame clones and lacks some. The repertoire holds some 200,000 clones, with 82% as singletons. The V call is TRBV15, the J call TRBJ2-2; possibly TRBD2 for D (6 bases). Sequences were obtained from peripheral blood. The TCR sequence derives from a woman aged 70-85 years with COVID-19, enrolled during active disease. The CDR3 sequence is CATSRNRGVGTGELFF. The CDR3 nucleotides are TGTGCCACCAGCAGAAACCGCGGGGTTGGCACCGGGGAGCTGTTTTTT.